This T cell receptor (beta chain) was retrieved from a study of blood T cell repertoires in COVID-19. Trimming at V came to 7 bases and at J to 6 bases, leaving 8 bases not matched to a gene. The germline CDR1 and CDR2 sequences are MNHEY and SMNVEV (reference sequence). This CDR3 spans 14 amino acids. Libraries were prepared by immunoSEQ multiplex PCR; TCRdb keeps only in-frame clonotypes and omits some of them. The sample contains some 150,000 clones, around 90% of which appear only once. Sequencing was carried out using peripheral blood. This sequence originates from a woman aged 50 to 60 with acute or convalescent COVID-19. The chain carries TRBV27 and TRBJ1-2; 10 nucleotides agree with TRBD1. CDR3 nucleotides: TGTGCCAGCACCCGCGGGACAGGGGACAATGGCTACACCTTC. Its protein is CASTRGTGDNGYTF.